Listed below are T cell receptor beta chains from one sample, sequenced in a study of T cells in Graves' hyperthyroidism and ophthalmopathy. TCRdb itself ran the multiplex PCR reads through MiXCR, one entry per CDR3 protein. The sample contains 500,000 to 700,000 distinct CDR3 sequences, 16% of which appear only once. The sequenced sample was blood. The origin of the receptors is a woman between 18 and 29 years old with Graves' hyperthyroidism. CDR3s include the opening cysteine and the closing phenylalanine or tryptophan. D genes are given only for firm matches. Size is stated for part of the rows, as once, few or many counts, or as a class when the clone is expanded.

V: TRBV11-2
size: few
D: TRBD2
length: 16
J: TRBJ2-3
CDR3: CASSWELAGGPDTQYF
DNA: TGTGCCAGCTCCTGGGAGCTAGCGGGGGGGCCGGATACGCAGTATTTT

V: TRBV7-9
size: -
D: -
length: 12
J: TRBJ2-1
CDR3: CASSPRGFEQFF
DNA: TGTGCCAGCAGCCCGAGGGGTTTTGAGCAGTTCTTC

V: TRBV11-3
size: -
D: -
length: 14
J: TRBJ1-2
CDR3: CASSLGGRMGGYTF
DNA: TGTGCCAGCAGCTTAGGCGGTCGGATGGGAGGCTACACCTTC

V: TRBV11-2
size: few
D: -
length: 16
J: TRBJ2-4
CDR3: CASSPGEVLAKNIQYF
DNA: TGTGCCAGCAGCCCCGGGGAGGTCCTAGCCAAAAACATTCAGTACTTC

V: TRBV5-6
size: -
D: -
length: 19
J: TRBJ2-1
CDR3: CASSLAALQGYPSINEQFF
DNA: TGTGCCAGCAGCTTGGCAGCCCTACAGGGCTATCCGTCTATCAATGAGCAGTTCTTC

V: TRBV28
size: many
D: -
length: 12
J: TRBJ2-1
CDR3: CASRGFTNEQFF
DNA: TGTGCCAGCAGGGGTTTTACGAATGAGCAGTTCTTC

V: TRBV15
size: -
D: -
length: 16
J: TRBJ2-3
CDR3: CATSRDLNVGRDTQYF
DNA: TGTGCCACCAGCAGAGATCTCAACGTCGGGAGAGATACGCAGTATTTT

V: TRBV14
size: few
D: TRBD2
length: 14
J: TRBJ2-7
CDR3: CASRYSGLPYEQYF
DNA: TGTGCCAGCAGGTATAGCGGGCTGCCCTACGAGCAGTACTTC

V: TRBV19
size: -
D: -
length: 13
J: TRBJ2-5
CDR3: CASSIESRETQYF
DNA: TGTGCCAGTAGTATAGAGTCTAGAGAGACCCAGTACTTC

V: TRBV7-8
size: -
D: TRBD2
length: 16
J: TRBJ2-3
CDR3: CASFTSGRAVADTQYF
DNA: TGTGCCAGTTTCACTAGCGGGAGGGCCGTTGCAGATACGCAGTATTTT

V: TRBV5-1
size: many
D: TRBD2
length: 16
J: TRBJ2-1
CDR3: CASSLPTSGAINEQFF
DNA: TGCGCCAGCAGCCTACCGACTAGCGGGGCGATCAATGAGCAGTTCTTC

V: TRBV7-9
size: -
D: TRBD2
length: 20
J: TRBJ2-2
CDR3: CASSPRRGVLAGGLPGELFF
DNA: TGTGCCAGCAGCCCCCGGCGCGGGGTTTTAGCGGGAGGCCTCCCCGGGGAGCTGTTTTTT

V: TRBV14
size: few
D: -
length: 19
J: TRBJ2-6
CDR3: CASSQIPPGPSSGANVLTF
DNA: TGTGCCAGCAGCCAAATTCCTCCGGGACCGAGCTCTGGGGCCAACGTCCTGACTTTC

V: TRBV11-2
size: few
D: TRBD1
length: 16
J: TRBJ1-3
CDR3: CASSPGTGNSGNTIYF
DNA: TGTGCCAGCAGCCCTGGGACAGGGAACTCTGGAAACACCATATATTTT

V: TRBV20-1
size: few
D: TRBD2
length: 18
J: TRBJ2-2
CDR3: CSARPLGAIAGNTGELFF
DNA: TGCAGTGCTAGACCTTTGGGGGCAATAGCGGGAAACACCGGGGAGCTGTTTTTT

V: TRBV24-1
size: few
D: -
length: 14
J: TRBJ1-4
CDR3: CATSDPGPGEKLFF
DNA: TGTGCCACCAGTGATCCCGGGCCAGGTGAAAAACTGTTTTTT

V: TRBV19
size: few
D: TRBD2
length: 16
J: TRBJ2-1
CDR3: CASSQSGLAGAREQFF
DNA: TGTGCCAGTAGCCAATCAGGCCTAGCGGGAGCGCGGGAGCAGTTCTTC

V: TRBV20-1
size: many
D: TRBD2
length: 15
J: TRBJ2-3
CDR3: CSASIWTGGPDTQYF
DNA: TGCAGTGCTAGTATTTGGACGGGGGGACCAGATACGCAGTATTTT

V: TRBV30
size: few
D: -
length: 15
J: TRBJ2-3
CDR3: CAWSETGPLTDTQYF
DNA: TGTGCCTGGAGCGAGACAGGCCCCCTCACAGATACGCAGTATTTT

V: TRBV28
size: few
D: TRBD2
length: 19
J: TRBJ2-1
CDR3: CASTLVLAGVPPTRDEQFF
DNA: TGTGCCAGCACTCTAGTTCTAGCGGGAGTCCCACCCACGAGGGATGAGCAGTTCTTC

V: TRBV20-1
size: -
D: TRBD1
length: 14
J: TRBJ1-5
CDR3: CSALTGGSNQPQHF
DNA: TGCAGTGCGCTGACAGGGGGTAGCAATCAGCCCCAGCATTTT

V: TRBV13
size: -
D: -
length: 15
J: TRBJ2-1
CDR3: CASSPGTSRNNEQFF
DNA: TGTGCCAGCAGCCCTGGGACTTCACGAAACAATGAGCAGTTCTTC

V: TRBV12-3/TRBV12-4
size: many
D: -
length: 15
J: TRBJ1-2
CDR3: CASSYDRRGLYGYTF
DNA: TGTGCCAGCAGCTACGACAGGAGGGGTCTTTATGGCTACACCTTC

V: TRBV5-1
size: -
D: TRBD1
length: 15
J: TRBJ2-7
CDR3: CASSFSGTGTDEQYF
DNA: TGCGCCAGCAGCTTCTCCGGGACAGGGACTGACGAGCAGTACTTC

V: TRBV7-9
size: many
D: -
length: 11
J: TRBJ2-7
CDR3: CASSLEGTGYF
DNA: TGTGCCAGCAGCTTAGAGGGGACGGGGTACTTC

V: TRBV12-3/TRBV12-4
size: few
D: -
length: 14
J: TRBJ2-2
CDR3: CASSDGRGTGELFF
DNA: TGTGCCAGCAGTGATGGGCGGGGAACCGGGGAGCTGTTTTTT

V: TRBV7-3
size: many
D: -
length: 15
J: TRBJ2-2
CDR3: CASSLLLGATGELFF
DNA: TGTGCCAGCAGCTTACTTTTAGGGGCGACCGGGGAGCTGTTTTTT